The clone carrying this T cell receptor (beta chain) came up many times. Time point defined: before trial treatment. Donors were treated with nivolumab, ipilimumab, aspirin, and low-dose cyclophosphamide and radiotherapy. Those eligible were patients bearing advanced solid tumors lacking tumor-infiltrating lymphocytes. J was trimmed by 2 bases and V by 7 bases; bases with no gene match: 10. CDR1 and CDR2 (germline): MNHNS, SASEGT. The CDR3 loop spans 16 amino acids. The record originates from a study of low-dose radiotherapy and immunotherapy resistance in tumors. First-strand cDNA used TRAV- and TRBV-specific primers, covering alpha and beta chains. It was with a constant-region primer and a V-primer adapter that TCRs were amplified over approximately 20 PCR cycles. Amplification of the isolated mRNA used in vitro transcription. One entry per CDR3 protein, called by TCRdb with MiXCR from the reads. Of about 82,000 distinct CDR3 sequences listed, under 20% are singletons.

This sequence originates from a male donor with prostate cancer. The starting material was PBMCs, obtained before treatment. The rearrangement links TRBV6-1 to TRBJ1-5; 8 bases are shared with TRBD1. The CDR3 loop is CASTGQGGLGNQPQHF. The CDR3 region has the DNA TGTGCCAGCACCGGACAGGGCGGGTTGGGCAATCAGCCCCAGCATTTT.